This TCR beta chain was captured by sequencing in a study of blood T cell repertoires in COVID-19. Looking at the study overall: Donors in the United States, Italy and Spain gave samples during acute or convalescent COVID-19.

Those who participated ranged in age from 18 to 89 years and resided in 24 US areas. Clinical history reported by participants formed the basis on which cohorts were assigned. This CDR3 comprises 16 residues. Losses at the gene ends were 0 bases for V and 0 bases for J; bases not matched to a gene: 4. The V gene's germline CDR1 is SGHRS and CDR2 YFSETQ. The table came from immunoSEQ multiplex PCR; TCRdb's copy has only in-frame clones and leaves some out. The sample yields 350,000 or so clones, 92% seen once. The sample comprised PBMCs or T cells enriched from blood (not recorded which). The receptor was derived from a woman aged 25-40 years who had recovered from COVID-19. This chain links TRBV5-1 with TRBJ2-7; the match to TRBD1 covers 9 bases. The CDR3 coding sequence is TGCGCCAGCAGCTTGGCAGGGGACAGGGTCTCCTACGAGCAGTACTTC. Translation gives CASSLAGDRVSYEQYF.